This is a list of T cell receptor beta chains from one sample in a study of blood T cell repertoires in COVID-19. Generated by immunoSEQ multiplex PCR, the TCRdb table keeps only in-frame clones and is missing some. The sample lists 150,000 to 200,000 clones, roughly 84% seen once, with 3% to 3.5% in the top ten. Material for sequencing was PBMCs or T cells enriched from blood (not recorded which). All receptors come from a woman in her twenties or thirties who had been exposed to COVID-19. The CDR3 runs from the conserved cysteine through the conserved F or W. Each record gives: CDR3 length, J gene, clone size, V gene, D gene, CDR3 protein, CDR3 DNA. The D gene is left open where the match is weak. Not every row has a clone size; where given, it reads once, few, many or a size class.

>15|TRBJ1-4|-|TRBV6-5|-
CASSYSPATNEKLFF
TGTGCCAGCAGTTACTCGCCAGCAACTAATGAAAAACTGTTTTTT
>12|TRBJ2-7|-|TRBV6-4|TRBD2
CAKSGGACEQYF
TGTGCCAAAAGCGGGGGGGCCTGCGAGCAGTACTTC
>16|TRBJ1-3|-|TRBV7-2|TRBD1
CASSLRTGIFVDTIYF
TGTGCCAGCAGCCTAAGGACAGGGATATTCGTTGACACCATATATTTT
>12|TRBJ2-7|-|TRBV30|-
CAWNKGSHEQYF
TGTGCCTGGAACAAGGGGTCGCACGAGCAGTACTTC
>15|TRBJ1-2|-|TRBV19|-
CASSSSGAFSYGYTF
TGTGCCAGTAGTTCCTCAGGGGCGTTCAGCTATGGCTACACCTTC
>15|TRBJ1-3|many|TRBV4-2|-
CASRKAGISGNTIYF
TGTGCCAGCCGGAAAGCAGGGATCTCTGGAAACACCATATATTTT
>15|TRBJ1-4|-|TRBV7-9|-
CASSLRGLAGEKLFF
TGTGCCAGCAGCTTAAGAGGACTGGCTGGTGAAAAACTGTTTTTT
>15|TRBJ2-1|-|TRBV6-1|-
CASSEMGSGKNEQFF
TGTGCCAGCAGTGAAATGGGCTCAGGAAAAAATGAGCAGTTCTTC
>13|TRBJ1-2|-|TRBV2|-
CASSRTANYGYTF
TGTGCCAGCAGTAGGACAGCTAACTATGGCTACACCTTC
>11|TRBJ2-5|-|TRBV6-5|-
CASSLRETQYF
TGTGCCAGCAGTCTTCGAGAGACCCAGTACTTC
>17|TRBJ1-4|-|TRBV4-1|-
CASSQTYAGATNEKLFF
TGCGCCAGCAGCCAAACATATGCAGGTGCAACTAATGAAAAACTGTTTTTT
>17|TRBJ2-1|-|TRBV11-3|-
CASSLGGGHSSYNEQFF
TGTGCCAGCAGCTTAGGTGGGGGACACAGCTCCTACAATGAGCAGTTCTTC
>15|TRBJ1-3|-|TRBV7-9|-
CASSSDRFAGNTIYF
TGTGCCAGCAGCTCCGATAGATTCGCTGGAAACACCATATATTTT
>13|TRBJ2-5|-|TRBV25-1|TRBD1
CASRATGGETQYF
TGTGCCAGCAGAGCGACAGGGGGAGAGACCCAGTACTTC
>16|TRBJ1-6|-|TRBV19|TRBD1
CASSRAMTGLSSPLHF
TGTGCCAGTAGTCGAGCCATGACAGGGCTGAGTTCACCCCTCCACTTT
>16|TRBJ1-5|few|TRBV7-9|TRBD1
CASSTLQGASNQPQHF
TGTGCCAGCAGCACCCTTCAGGGGGCTAGCAATCAGCCCCAGCATTTT
>15|TRBJ2-2|-|TRBV5-1|TRBD1
CASSLGQGAAGELFF
TGCGCCAGCAGCTTGGGACAGGGGGCCGCCGGGGAGCTGTTTTTT
>13|TRBJ1-1|once|TRBV5-1|TRBD1
CASRRRGRPEAFF
TGCGCCAGCAGGCGCAGGGGGCGCCCTGAAGCTTTCTTT
>14|TRBJ2-7|-|TRBV14|TRBD1
CASSQVSRGHEQYF
TGTGCCAGCAGCCAAGTTTCCAGGGGGCACGAGCAGTACTTC
>12|TRBJ1-1|-|TRBV19|-
CASISGVTEAFF
TGTGCCAGTATCTCCGGGGTCACTGAAGCTTTCTTT
>15|TRBJ2-3|-|TRBV11-2|TRBD2
CASKSSGGATDTQYF
TGTGCCAGCAAATCTAGCGGGGGGGCGACAGATACGCAGTATTTT
>13|TRBJ2-7|-|TRBV5-1|-
CASSLASSYEQYF
TGCGCCAGCAGCTTGGCCTCCTCCTACGAGCAGTACTTC
>15|TRBJ2-5|-|TRBV7-6|TRBD2
CASSFSGVWDETQYF
TGTGCCAGCAGCTTCAGCGGGGTTTGGGACGAGACCCAGTACTTC
>16|TRBJ2-1|-|TRBV19|-
CASSRPGLQGRHEQFF
TGTGCCAGTAGTCGGCCGGGATTACAGGGCCGTCATGAGCAGTTCTTC
>15|TRBJ1-2|-|TRBV5-6|-
CASSRENQGAYGYTF
TGTGCCAGCAGCCGAGAAAACCAGGGCGCCTATGGCTACACCTTC
>17|TRBJ1-2|-|TRBV9|-
CASSVEGSPSLPYGYTF
TGTGCCAGCAGCGTAGAGGGGTCGCCAAGTCTACCCTATGGCTACACCTTC